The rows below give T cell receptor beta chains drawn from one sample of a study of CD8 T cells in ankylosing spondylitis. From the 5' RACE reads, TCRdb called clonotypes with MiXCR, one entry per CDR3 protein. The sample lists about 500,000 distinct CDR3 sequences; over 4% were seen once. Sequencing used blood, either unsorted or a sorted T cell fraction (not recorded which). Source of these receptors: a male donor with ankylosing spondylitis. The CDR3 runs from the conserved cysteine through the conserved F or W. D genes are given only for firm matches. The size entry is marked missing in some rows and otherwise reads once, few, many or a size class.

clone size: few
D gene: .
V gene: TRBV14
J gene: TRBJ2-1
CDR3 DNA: TGTGCCAGCAGCCAGAGAGGCAATGAGCAGTTCTTC
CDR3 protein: CASSQRGNEQFF

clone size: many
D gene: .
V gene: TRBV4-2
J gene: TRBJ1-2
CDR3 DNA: TGTGCCAGCAGCCAAGATCCTCATAGGAGCTATGGCTACACCTTC
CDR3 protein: CASSQDPHRSYGYTF

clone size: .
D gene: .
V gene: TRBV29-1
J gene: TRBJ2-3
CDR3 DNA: TGCAGCGTTGGAGGATCCACAGATACGCAGTATTTT
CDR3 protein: CSVGGSTDTQYF

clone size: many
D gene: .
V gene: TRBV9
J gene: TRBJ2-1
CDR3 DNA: TGTGCCAGCAGCGTATCGCGGACTCTATACAATGAGCAGTTCTTC
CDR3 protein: CASSVSRTLYNEQFF

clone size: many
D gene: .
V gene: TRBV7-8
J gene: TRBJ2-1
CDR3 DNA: TGTGCCAGCAGCTTAGACCGTACGTCCTACAATGAGCAGTTCTTC
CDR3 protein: CASSLDRTSYNEQFF

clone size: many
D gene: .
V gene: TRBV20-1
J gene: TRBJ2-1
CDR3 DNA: TGCAGTGCCTATTACTCCTCCTACAATGAGCAGTTCTTC
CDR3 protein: CSAYYSSYNEQFF

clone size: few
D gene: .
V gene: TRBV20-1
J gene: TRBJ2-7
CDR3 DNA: TGCAGTGCTAGACCCTACCTAGCGTTGCACTACGAGCAGTACTTC
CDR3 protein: CSARPYLALHYEQYF

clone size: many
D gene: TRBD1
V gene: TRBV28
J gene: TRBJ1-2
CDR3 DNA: TGTGCCAGCAGGGGCAGGGGGGACTATGGCTACACCTTC
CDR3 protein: CASRGRGDYGYTF

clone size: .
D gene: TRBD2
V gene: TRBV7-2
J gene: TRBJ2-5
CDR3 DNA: TGTGCCAGCAGCTTAGTGGCGACTAGCGTACAAGAGACCCAGTACTTC
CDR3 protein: CASSLVATSVQETQYF

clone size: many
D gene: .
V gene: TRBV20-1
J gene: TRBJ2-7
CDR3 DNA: TGCAGTCCGTATTCACAGGGGACTGGCGAGCAGTACTTC
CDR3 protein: CSPYSQGTGEQYF

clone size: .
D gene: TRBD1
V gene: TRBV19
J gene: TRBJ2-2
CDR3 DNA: TGTGCCAGTAGCCCAACAGGGGTAGGGACCGGGGAGCTGTTTTTT
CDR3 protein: CASSPTGVGTGELFF

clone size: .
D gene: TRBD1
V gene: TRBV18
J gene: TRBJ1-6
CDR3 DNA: TGTGCCAGCTCACCGGGGACAGGGGGCATGGGTAATTCACCCCTCCACTTT
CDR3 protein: CASSPGTGGMGNSPLHF

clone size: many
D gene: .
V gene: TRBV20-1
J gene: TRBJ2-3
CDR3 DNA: TGCAGTGCTAGACCGGAGGACCCGAAGACAGATACGCAGTATTTT
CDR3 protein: CSARPEDPKTDTQYF

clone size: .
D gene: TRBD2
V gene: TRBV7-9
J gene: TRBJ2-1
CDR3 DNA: TGTGCCAGCAGCGCCCGGACTAGCGGGAGGAGTAGGAATGAGCAGTTCTTC
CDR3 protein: CASSARTSGRSRNEQFF